A single sample is the source of the 13 T cell receptor beta chains below, sequenced in a study of regulatory T cells in long-lasting Graves disease. CDR3-region Arm-PCR and iRepertoire HTBI primers produced the TCR beta libraries. TCRdb re-analysed the multiplex PCR reads in MiXCR, keeping a single row per CDR3 protein. Seen here are 350,000 to 500,000 distinct CDR3 sequences, 14% observed once, and the top ten hold 17%. Time point: newly diagnosed GD, antithyroid drugs for less than 3 months. The TCR library was prepared using RNA isolated from PBMCs. This same sample was also taken into another study, of T cells in Graves' hyperthyroidism and ophthalmopathy.

The source material was peripheral blood mononuclear cells (PBMCs), sampled at new diagnosis, from a patient treated with antithyroid drugs. These receptor sequences come from a woman in her fifties or sixties with Graves disease.

Many counts were recorded for this clonotype. The V gene is TRBV6-1, the J gene TRBJ1-1; D remains ambiguous. The germline V gene has CDR1 MNHNS and CDR2 SASEGT. The ends were cut back, 5 bases at V and 2 bases at J, with 15 bases in the middle. The CDR3 totals 15 residues. The CDR3 is CASSKPGGLNTEAFF. CDR3 DNA sequence: TGTGCCAGCAGTAAACCAGGTGGCCTAAACACTGAAGCTTTCTTT.

This clonotype has ten or more counts. The chain uses TRBV5-6 and TRBJ1-2; D is ambiguous. The V gene's germline CDR1 is SGHDT and CDR2 YYEEEE. Trimming took off 4 bases at V and 7 bases at J, with 14 bases between the two ends. This CDR3 is 13 amino acids long. The CDR3 loop is CASSQRGPIGYTF. CDR3 DNA sequence: TGTGCCAGCAGCCAACGAGGACCCATTGGCTACACCTTC.

Remarks on this clonotype: It is likely a read error: a sequence one base away is far more abundant. The chain combines TRBV7-9 with TRBJ2-3; D is uncertain. The J call may be wrong; the DNA end is better matched by TRBJ1-5. This CDR3 has 14 residues. The germline gives CDR1 SEHNR, CDR2 FQNEAQ (reference sequence). CDR3 region: CASSLSGPTDTQHF. As DNA, the CDR3 is TGTGCCAGCAGCTTATCTGGCCCCACAGATACGCAGCATTTT.

This clonotype was seen more than once but under ten times. A much larger clone lies a single base off, so this may be a read error. This chain links TRBV7-9 with TRBJ2-7; 8 bases are a match to TRBD2. The CDR3 contains 15 residues. Per the germline V gene, CDR1 is SEHNR and CDR2 is FQNEAQ (reference sequence). The chain's CDR3 is CASSSGLVGSYERYF. The CDR3 DNA follows: TGTGCCAGCAGCTCGGGACTAGTCGGCTCCTACGAGCGGTACTTC.

This chain connects TRBV29-1 to TRBJ1-5; D call uncertain. V was shortened by 5 bases and J by 5 bases, with 16 bases between the two germline ends. Per germline, CDR1 SQVTM and CDR2 ANQGSEA. The CDR3 spans 14 residues. CDR3 sequence reads: CSVRTAEEDQPQHF. DNA of the CDR3: TGCAGCGTTCGTACCGCGGAGGAAGATCAGCCCCAGCATTTT.

This clonotype was recorded many times. The chain combines TRBV5-5 with TRBJ2-3, with D perhaps TRBD1 (6 bases). Germline loops: CDR1 SGHKS, CDR2 YYEKEE (reference sequence). The CDR3 has 19 amino acids. V was clipped by 4 bases and J by 2 bases, with 26 bases between them. This CDR3 is CASSPTFLTTGPNTDTQYF. For the CDR3, the DNA is TGTGCCAGCAGCCCAACCTTCCTGACAACAGGGCCCAACACAGATACGCAGTATTTT.

The rearrangement joins TRBV28 to TRBJ2-5; 14 bases map to TRBD2. This CDR3 spans 19 amino acids. The germline gives CDR1 MDHEN, CDR2 SYDVKM. The trim removed 2 bases at V and 4 bases at J, leaving 12 bases unmatched. CDR3 bases: TGTGCCAGCAGTTTAAGACCGGGACTAGCGGGAGCGTTCATAGAGACCCAGTACTTC. Amino acid sequence: CASSLRPGLAGAFIETQYF.

This clonotype was counted at least ten times. V usage is TRBV28 and J usage is TRBJ2-5; no reliable D call. The CDR3 consists of 13 residues. The V end lost 6 bases, the J end lost 2 bases, and 10 bases lay between the germline ends. Germline V CDR1 and CDR2: MDHEN, SYDVKM. CDR3: CASSSSVQETQYF. CDR3 bases: TGTGCCAGCAGCTCTAGTGTACAAGAGACCCAGTACTTC. The full variable domain, its missing parts supplied by reference TRBV28 and TRBJ2-5, is DVKVTQSSRYLVKRTGEKVFLECVQDMDHENMFWYRQDPGLGLRLIYFSYDVKMKEKGDIPEGYSVSREKKERFSLILESASTNQTSMYLCASSSSVQETQYFGPGTRLLVL.

In its sample, this clonotype was seen a few times. The rearrangement uses TRBV28 and TRBJ1-1; TRBD1 matches at 8 bases. The CDR3 totals 14 residues. CDR1 is MDHEN and CDR2 is SYDVKM in the germline V gene. J lost 3 bases, V lost 0 bases, and 0 bases had no gene match. The CDR3 reads CASSLWDRDTEAFF. DNA for the CDR3: TGTGCCAGCAGTTTATGGGACAGGGACACTGAAGCTTTCTTT.

This clonotype showed up many times. V is TRBV5-5 and J is TRBJ2-1, with a weak D call TRBD1 (7 bases). CDR3 length equals 15 residues. CDR1 and CDR2 (germline): SGHKS, YYEKEE (reference sequence). V lost 4 bases to trimming and J lost 6 bases, with 17 bases between them. CDR3 DNA sequence: TGTGCCAGCAGCCCAGGGGGAGGAGGGTTCAATGAGCAGTTCTTC. Protein sequence: CASSPGGGGFNEQFF. The full variable domain, rest sourced from reference TRBV5-5 and TRBJ2-1, is DAGVTQSPTHLIKTRGQQVTLRCSPISGHKSVSWYQQVLGQGPQFIFQYYEKEERGRGNFPDRFSARQFPNYSSELNVNALLLGDSALYLCASSPGGGGFNEQFFGPGTRLTVL.

A remark on this clonotype: This may come from a read error, since a much larger clone is one base off. The V gene is TRBV5-1, the J gene TRBJ2-1; tentative D call: TRBD2 (6 bases). The CDR3 has 14 residues. Looked up from germline, CDR1 is SGHRS and CDR2 is YFSETQ. The CDR3 reads CASSPGLIYDEQSF. In nucleotides, the CDR3 is TGCGCCAGCAGTCCGGGACTCATCTACGATGAGCAGTCCTTC.

In regard to this clonotype: It may be a read error: a sequence one base away is much more abundant. This chain links TRBV12-3 or TRBV12-4 with TRBJ2-1; 9 bases agree with TRBD2. This CDR3 region has 17 residues. Germline trimming cut 5 bases from V and 5 bases from J; bases unmatched to any gene: 13. CDR3 protein: CASSARLIAGENNEQFF. CDR3 bases: TGTGCCAGCAGTGCCCGACTCATAGCGGGAGAGAACAATGAGCAGTTCTTC.

In its sample, this clonotype was seen many times. This chain connects TRBV18 to TRBJ1-2; no definite D call. Trimming cost V 3 bases and J 4 bases, with 6 bases left between them. CDR3 length equals 12 residues. CDR1 and CDR2 (germline): KGHSH, LQKENI. The CDR3 bases are TGTGCCAGCTCACCGGACCTCTATGGCTACACCTTC. Translating gives CASSPDLYGYTF.